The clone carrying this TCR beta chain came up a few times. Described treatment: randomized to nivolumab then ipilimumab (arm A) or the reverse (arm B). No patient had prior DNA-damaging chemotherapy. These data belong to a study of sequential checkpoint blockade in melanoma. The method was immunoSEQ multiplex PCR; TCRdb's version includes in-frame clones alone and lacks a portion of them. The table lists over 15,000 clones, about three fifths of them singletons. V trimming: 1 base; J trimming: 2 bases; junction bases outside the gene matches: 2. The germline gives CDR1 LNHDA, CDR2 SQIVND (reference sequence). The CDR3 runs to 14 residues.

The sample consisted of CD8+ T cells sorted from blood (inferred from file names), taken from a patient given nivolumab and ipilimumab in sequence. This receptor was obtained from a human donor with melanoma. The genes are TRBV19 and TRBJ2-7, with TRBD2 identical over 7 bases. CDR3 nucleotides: TGTGCCAGTAGTATAGGGGGGACTACCTACGAGCAGTACTTC. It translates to CASSIGGTTYEQYF.